Below are 22 T cell receptor beta chains sequenced from a single sample in a study of Ad26.COV2.S vaccination and SARS-CoV-2 variants. Profiled with immunoSEQ multiplex PCR; TCRdb holds only in-frame clones, not every one. The table lists about 390,000 clones, around 92% of them singletons, with around 1.8% in the top ten. Treatment reported: roughly 18 received Ad26.COV2.S at low or high dose, single or two shots; roughly 5 received placebo; per-sample allocation not given. Vaccine and placebo recipients were sampled on day 63 after the first injection. The input for sequencing was peripheral blood, taken in a trial of Ad26.COV2.S vaccine versus placebo. The receptors were sampled from a person between 18 and 59 years old who received the Ad26.COV2.S COVID-19 vaccine or a placebo.

The V and J genes are TRBV10-2 and TRBJ2-5; 11 bases are shared with TRBD2. V lost 10 bases to trimming and J lost 5 bases; unmatched junction nucleotides: 6. This CDR3 contains 13 residues. Looked up from germline, CDR1 is WSHSY and CDR2 is SAAADI. This CDR3 reads CATGLAGVETQYF. Written as DNA, the CDR3 is TGCGCCACTGGACTAGCGGGTGTTGAGACCCAGTACTTC.

V is TRBV11-2 and J is TRBJ2-2; no reliable D call. CDR3 size: 16 residues. V gave up 3 bases and J gave up 1 base, with 12 bases separating them. Germline CDR1 reads SGHAT; CDR2 reads FQNNGV. CDR3 coding DNA: TGTGCCAGCAGCTTTTTAGGGAAACAGAACACCGGGGAGCTGTTTTTT. It translates to CASSFLGKQNTGELFF.

The CDR3 nucleotides are TGTGCCAGCTCACTCAACACAGGGCGCGAGCAGTACTTC. Translation: CASSLNTGREQYF. This rearrangement joins TRBV18 to TRBJ2-7; maybe TRBD1 (6 bases). Germline CDR1 reads KGHSH; CDR2 reads LQKENI. V was clipped by 4 bases and J by 6 bases, with 13 bases between them. The CDR3 is made up of 13 amino acids.

The CDR3 sequence: CAWIRDAGELFF. The CDR3 DNA reads TGTGCCTGGATCAGGGACGCCGGGGAGCTGTTTTTT. V gene TRBV30 combines with J gene TRBJ2-2, with D perhaps TRBD1 or TRBD2 (5 bases each). This CDR3 region has 12 residues. Germline V gene data show CDR1 as GTSNPN and CDR2 as SVGIG (reference sequence). V lost 4 bases to trimming and J lost 6 bases, with 9 bases between them.

J is TRBJ2-1 and V is TRBV27; 7 bases agree with TRBD1. CDR1 is MNHEY, CDR2 SMNVEV, per germline (reference sequence). This CDR3 is built from 13 residues. Losses at the gene ends were 5 bases for V and 12 bases for J; bases not matched to a gene: 10. The CDR3 sequence is CASSPLDRVVQFF. The CDR3 DNA reads as TGTGCCAGCAGTCCCCTAGACAGGGTAGTGCAGTTCTTC.

The chain is built from TRBV5-1 and TRBJ2-3; 7 nucleotides align to TRBD1. The CDR3 runs 14 residues. Germline values: CDR1 SGHRS, CDR2 YFSETQ. V was pared by 4 bases and J by 4 bases, with 6 bases of the junction left unmatched. The CDR3 loop is CASSPLQGADTQYF. CDR3 coding DNA: TGCGCCAGCAGCCCCCTGCAGGGGGCAGATACGCAGTATTTT.

V gene TRBV7-9 combines with J gene TRBJ2-1, with TRBD1 as a possible D gene (6 bases). Germline V gene sequence: CDR1 SEHNR, CDR2 FQNEAQ (reference sequence). The CDR3 totals 15 residues. Deletions cut 5 bases from V and 9 bases from J, with 20 bases between. The CDR3 spells CASSQTPLTGSEQFF. CDR3 nucleotide sequence: TGTGCCAGCAGCCAAACCCCTCTGACAGGTTCTGAGCAGTTCTTC.

The genes are TRBV18 and TRBJ1-1; no clear D. Deletions cut 3 bases from V and 4 bases from J, with 12 bases between. Germline CDR1 reads KGHSH; CDR2 reads LQKENI. CDR3 length: 14 amino acids. CDR3 protein: CASSPGPSGTEAFF. CDR3 in DNA: TGTGCCAGCTCACCCGGACCGTCGGGCACTGAAGCTTTCTTT.

This clone was observed a handful of times. The rearrangement links TRBV19 to TRBJ1-6; D is ambiguous. Germline V gene sequence: CDR1 LNHDA, CDR2 SQIVND (reference sequence). The CDR3 has 14 amino acids. Trimming stripped 7 bases from V and 5 bases from J, with 12 bases between. CDR3 residues: CASTKGLNNSPLHF. The CDR3 DNA sequence: TGTGCCAGTACCAAAGGGTTGAATAATTCACCCCTCCACTTT.

The CDR3 region is CASKQGNEQFF. CDR3 in DNA: TGTGCCAGCAAACAGGGCAATGAGCAGTTCTTC. V gene TRBV12-3 or TRBV12-4 combines with J gene TRBJ2-1; D might be TRBD1 (6 bases). Trimming cost V 7 bases and J 6 bases, with 7 bases left between them. CDR3 size: 11 residues.

The V and J genes are TRBV4-1 and TRBJ2-1; perhaps TRBD1 as D (6 bases). The length of the CDR3 is 18 residues. CDR1 and CDR2 (germline): MGHRA, YSYEKL. The ends were cut back, 1 base at V and 2 bases at J, with 18 bases in the middle. CDR3 DNA: TGCGCCAGCAGCCAAGTTATCCCCCGGGACACGGCCTACAATGAGCAGTTCTTC. Encoded protein: CASSQVIPRDTAYNEQFF.

This chain uses TRBV7-9 with TRBJ2-7; TRBD2 matches 10 bases. V lost 1 base to trimming and J lost 6 bases; unmatched junction nucleotides: 9. The germline CDR1 and CDR2 sequences are SEHNR and FQNEAQ (reference sequence). CDR3 length: 16 amino acids. The CDR3, as DNA: TGTGCCAGCAGCTTAGAGCGGGGGGGCCGACGGGGCGAGCAGTACTTC. Protein sequence: CASSLERGGRRGEQYF. Looking up the rest from reference TRBV7-9 and TRBJ2-7 gives the full variable domain: DTGVSQNPRHKITKRGQNVTFRCDPISEHNRLYWYRQTLGQGPEFLTYFQNEAQLEKSRLLSDRFSAERPKGSFSTLEIQRTEQGDSAMYLCASSLERGGRRGEQYFGPGTRLTVT.

The chain is built from TRBV29-1 and TRBJ1-1, with D perhaps matching TRBD1 (6 bases). Germline CDR1 reads SQVTM; CDR2 reads ANQGSEA. The V gene lost 4 bases and the J gene lost 4 bases, with 16 bases spanning the gap. There are 14 residues in the CDR3. The DNA for the CDR3 is TGCAGCGTTGCTTCAAAGGGGGTTGGCACTGAAGCTTTCTTT. It is translated as CSVASKGVGTEAFF.

The gene calls are TRBV25-1 and TRBJ2-3; either TRBD1 or TRBD2 may fit D (5 bases each). The CDR3 covers 14 residues. CDR1 is MGHDK, CDR2 SYGVNS, per germline. V shed 5 bases and J shed 4 bases, with 13 bases lying between them. The CDR3 reads CASSRGPRADTQYF. In DNA, the CDR3 is TGTGCCAGCAGTAGGGGACCTCGGGCAGATACGCAGTATTTT.

This chain connects TRBV11-2 to TRBJ2-7; 12 bases fit TRBD1. The V gene end was trimmed by 4 bases and the J gene end by 5 bases; junction bases not matched to a gene: 6. The CDR3 consists of 15 residues. CDR1 and CDR2 (germline): SGHAT, FQNNGV. CDR3 protein: CASSSAGTGGHEQYF. The CDR3 DNA reads as TGTGCCAGCAGCTCCGCCGGGACAGGGGGCCACGAGCAGTACTTC. Drawing the rest from reference TRBV11-2 and TRBJ2-7, the complete variable domain is EAGVAQSPRYKIIEKRQSVAFWCNPISGHATLYWYQQILGQGPKLLIQFQNNGVVDDSQLPKDRFSAERLKGVDSTLKIQPAKLEDSAVYLCASSSAGTGGHEQYFGPGTRLTVT.

The rearrangement joins TRBV27 to TRBJ2-7, with a weak D call TRBD1 (5 bases). With 3 bases removed from V and 0 bases from J, the gap between germline ends came to 12 bases. This CDR3 comprises 15 residues. Germline-derived CDR1 and CDR2 are MNHEY and SMNVEV (reference sequence). In nucleotides, the CDR3 is TGTGCCAGCAGTTTGGAGTTGGGGCCCTCCTACGAGCAGTACTTC. Protein: CASSLELGPSYEQYF.

This chain uses TRBV9 with TRBJ2-5; TRBD1 matches 7 bases. Trimming at V came to 3 bases and at J to 2 bases, leaving 4 bases not matched to a gene. The germline V gene encodes CDR1 SGDLS and CDR2 YYNGEE. The CDR3 is 14 residues long. CDR3 nucleotide sequence: TGTGCCAGCAGCGCCCACAGGGGACAAGAGACCCAGTACTTC. This codes for CASSAHRGQETQYF.

The gene calls are TRBV13 and TRBJ1-1; no reliable D call. Germline assignment: CDR1 PRHDT and CDR2 FYEKMQ (reference sequence). V lost 2 bases to trimming and J lost 1 base, with 5 bases between them. The CDR3 runs to 13 residues. The CDR3 spells CASSLTANTEAFF. Here the CDR3 DNA reads TGTGCCAGCAGCTTAACAGCGAACACTGAAGCTTTCTTT.

This chain uses TRBV7-2 with TRBJ2-2; D is ambiguous. CDR1 and CDR2 (germline): SGHTA, FQGNSA. V gave up 3 bases and J gave up 4 bases, with 3 bases separating them. The CDR3 has 12 residues. The chain's CDR3 is CASSFTTGELFF. In DNA form, the CDR3 reads TGTGCCAGCAGCTTTACCACCGGGGAGCTGTTTTTT.

The chain recombines TRBV27 with TRBJ1-4, with D tentatively TRBD1 (5 bases). The V gene's germline CDR1 is MNHEY and CDR2 SMNVEV (reference sequence). With 9 bases removed from V and 0 bases from J, the gap between germline ends came to 8 bases. The CDR3 sequence is 13 residues long. In DNA form, the CDR3 reads TGTGCCAGTAGGGGAGCAACTAATGAAAAACTGTTTTTT. This encodes CASRGATNEKLFF.

V gene TRBV27 combines with J gene TRBJ1-1; no definite D call. The CDR3 spans 14 residues. CDR1 is MNHEY, CDR2 SMNVEV, per germline (reference sequence). V was pared by 6 bases and J by 3 bases, with 14 bases between. The CDR3 DNA follows: TGTGCCAGCAGCCGGACCCCACAATACACTGAAGCTTTCTTT. This sequence encodes CASSRTPQYTEAFF.

The gene calls are TRBV5-5 and TRBJ1-1; D gene ambiguous. The V and J ends lost 1 base and 0 bases respectively, with 7 bases between them. Germline V gene data show CDR1 as SGHKS and CDR2 as YYEKEE (reference sequence). The CDR3 runs 14 residues. The CDR3 bases are TGTGCCAGCAGCTTGTTTCAGATGAACACTGAAGCTTTCTTT. It translates to CASSLFQMNTEAFF.